The subject of this entry is one T cell receptor (beta chain). The record originates from a study of blood T cell repertoires in COVID-19. TCRdb's copy holds only in-frame clones and misses some; the assay was immunoSEQ multiplex PCR. The table lists some 170,000 clones, 75% to 90% of them singletons. This CDR3 contains 15 residues. Per germline, CDR1 MGHDK and CDR2 SYGVNS. The V segment lost 3 bases and the J segment 4 bases; nucleotides outside the gene matches: 7. J is TRBJ1-2 and V is TRBV25-1, with TRBD1 identical over 8 bases. Sample: peripheral blood. The TCR was taken from a woman aged 40 to 50 with COVID-19, enrolled during active disease. The CDR3 DNA follows: TGTGCCAGCAGTGACTCCGGGACAGGCATCTATGGCTACACCTTC. Translated, it gives CASSDSGTGIYGYTF.